Listed below are T cell receptor beta chains from one sample, sequenced in a study of blood T cell repertoires in COVID-19. Libraries were prepared by immunoSEQ multiplex PCR; TCRdb keeps only in-frame clonotypes and omits some of them. The sample holds 85,000 to 110,000 clones; about 87% are singletons and the top ten take approximately 13%. Sequenced input: peripheral blood. Receptor source: a human donor in a cohort sampled during active or convalescent COVID-19. CDR3s leave out the opening cysteine and the closing phenylalanine or tryptophan.

TRBV21-1	TRBJ1-2	ASSKTQMTDSGYT
TRBV4-1	TRBJ2-7	ASSRPGTGGYEQY
TRBV20-1	TRBJ1-6	SASVAVGNSPLH
TRBV19	TRBJ1-1	ASSPRVVNTEAF
TRBV7-2	TRBJ2-3	ASSLDFFRTDTQY
TRBV5-1	TRBJ2-5	ASSRGFGQETQY
TRBV7-2	TRBJ2-5	ASSLSSTGETQY
TRBV27	TRBJ1-6	ASSRDILSSYNSPLH
TRBV5-4	TRBJ1-1	ASSIGQGIMNTEAF
TRBV19	TRBJ1-5	ASSKGSGTGNQPQH
TRBV28	TRBJ2-1	ASSYSGLAGGTIYNEQF
TRBV19	TRBJ2-6	ASSRIRGQRGSGANVLT
TRBV10-3	TRBJ1-2	AIRGGTGDGGYT
TRBV28	TRBJ1-6	ASSLRTGGANSPLH
TRBV9	TRBJ2-3	ASSVDTSGGSTDTQY
TRBV6-5	TRBJ2-6	ASSYLYSGANVLT
TRBV4-2	TRBJ1-2	ASSQELLQGAGYGYT
TRBV6-5	TRBJ1-1	ASSYMGGNTEAF
TRBV7-3	TRBJ2-3	ASSPPGTDTQY
TRBV27	TRBJ1-5	ASRTGASNQPQH
TRBV9	TRBJ1-3	ASSVGAGEGNTIY
TRBV2	TRBJ1-5	ASSAGYNQPQH
TRBV5-1	TRBJ2-2	ASSFILTGNTGELF
TRBV5-6	TRBJ2-1	ASSLGQYNEQF